The clone carrying this TCR beta chain has only a few counts. The antigen remains unidentified. The data originate from a study of shared clonotypes between healthy human individuals. Donors, without exception, were Caucasian adults residing in Nashville, Tennessee. Broader study findings: The study found lower generation probabilities in non-shared clonotypes than in those shared by all four donors. Genetic and exposure-history diversity was limited by the small donor number.

Investigators spread the genomic DNA of each subset evenly over several immunoSEQ plates. Assay: immunoSEQ multiplex PCR; the TCRdb copy retains only in-frame clones and omits some. The table shows hundreds of thousands of clones, with roughly 80% occurring only once. The CDR3 contains 15 residues. In germline, CDR1 is LNHNV, CDR2 YYDKDF (reference sequence). Trimming cost V 4 bases and J 4 bases; bases outside gene matches: 8. The chain couples TRBV15 to TRBJ1-1; 8 bases are a match to TRBD1. The TCR originated in a man aged 25 to 40 in good health. Input material: memory CD4+ T cells sorted from blood. The subset was: CD45RA-negative fraction. The DNA of the CDR3 is TGTGCCACCAGCAAACGACAGGGGTTAGGCACTGAAGCTTTCTTT. Translated, it gives CATSKRQGLGTEAFF.